Sequencing of this T cell receptor beta chain was carried out in a study of human T cells and chemical hapten exposure. Turning to the study itself: Per-sample variation in TCR yield stemmed mainly from small pooled library volume differences.

Notes on this clonotype: A read error is possible here, since a much larger clone lies one base away.

The CDR3 totals 16 residues. Germline CDR1 MDHEN, CDR2 SYDVKM. In TCRdb, the RACE reads were re-called with MiXCR into one record per CDR3 protein. Found here are about 64,000 distinct CDR3 sequences, 11% of them singletons; the top ten hold about 2%. The time point was: patch test 3, about 24 weeks after DPC sensitization. Treatment of the sample: therapeutic diphenylcyclopropenone sensitization with weekly scalp DPC. This clonotype originated in a woman in her thirties with alopecia areata. Some clones in this sample may be carry-over from other donors' samples. The chain carries TRBV28 and TRBJ2-1, with TRBD1 as a possible D gene (7 bases). Here the sequenced sample was whole blood, taken in connection with sensitization to the hapten diphenylcyclopropenone (DPC). CDR3 DNA sequence: TGTGCCGGCAGCCCGACTACAGGGGAGGATGCCAATGAGCAGTTCTTC. Translated: CAGSPTTGEDANEQFF.